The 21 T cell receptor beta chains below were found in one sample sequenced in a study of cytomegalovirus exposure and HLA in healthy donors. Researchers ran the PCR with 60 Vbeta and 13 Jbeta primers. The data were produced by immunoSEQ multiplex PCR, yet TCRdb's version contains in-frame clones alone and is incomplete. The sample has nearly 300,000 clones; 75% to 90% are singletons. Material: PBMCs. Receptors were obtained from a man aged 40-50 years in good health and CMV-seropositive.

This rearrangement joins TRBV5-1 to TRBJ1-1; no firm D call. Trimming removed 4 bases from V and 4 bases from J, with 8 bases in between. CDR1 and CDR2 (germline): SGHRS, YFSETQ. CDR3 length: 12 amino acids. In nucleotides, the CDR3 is TGCGCCAGCAGCCTGCCCGGCACTGAAGCTTTCTTT. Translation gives CASSLPGTEAFF. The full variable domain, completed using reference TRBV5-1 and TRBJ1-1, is KAGVTQTPRYLIKTRGQQVTLSCSPISGHRSVSWYQQTPGQGLQFLFEYFSETQRNKGNFPGRFSGRQFSNSRSEMNVSTLELGDSALYLCASSLPGTEAFFGQGTRLTVV.

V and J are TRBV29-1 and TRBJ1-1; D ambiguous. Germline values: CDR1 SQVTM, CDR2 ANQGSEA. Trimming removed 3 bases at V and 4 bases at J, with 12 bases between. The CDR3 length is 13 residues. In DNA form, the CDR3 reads TGCAGCGTTGACTCTGTCCCGGGCACTGAAGCTTTCTTT. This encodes CSVDSVPGTEAFF.

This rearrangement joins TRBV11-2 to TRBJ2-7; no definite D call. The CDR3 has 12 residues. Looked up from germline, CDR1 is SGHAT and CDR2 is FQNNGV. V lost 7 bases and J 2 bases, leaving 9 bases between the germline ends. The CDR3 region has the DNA TGTGCCAGCACCCCGCTAGCCTACGAGCAGTACTTC. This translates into CASTPLAYEQYF.

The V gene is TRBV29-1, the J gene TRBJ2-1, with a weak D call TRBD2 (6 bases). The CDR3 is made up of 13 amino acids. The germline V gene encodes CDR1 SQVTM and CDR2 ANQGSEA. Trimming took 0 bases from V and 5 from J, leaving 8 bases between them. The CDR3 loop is CSVEDWRDNEQFF. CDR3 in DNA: TGCAGCGTTGAAGATTGGAGGGACAATGAGCAGTTCTTC.

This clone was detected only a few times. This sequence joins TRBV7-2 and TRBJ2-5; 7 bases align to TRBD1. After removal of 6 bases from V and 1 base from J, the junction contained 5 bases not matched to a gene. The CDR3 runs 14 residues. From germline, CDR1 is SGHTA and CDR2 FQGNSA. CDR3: CASSSRDSQETQYF. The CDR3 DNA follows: TGTGCCAGCAGTAGCCGGGACAGCCAAGAGACCCAGTACTTC.

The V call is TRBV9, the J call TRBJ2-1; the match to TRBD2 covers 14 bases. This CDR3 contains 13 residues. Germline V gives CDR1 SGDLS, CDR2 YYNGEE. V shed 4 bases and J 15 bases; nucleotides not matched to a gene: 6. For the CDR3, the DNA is TGTGCCAGCAGCTCCCGGACTAGCGGGAGGTTGTTCTTC. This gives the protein CASSSRTSGRLFF.

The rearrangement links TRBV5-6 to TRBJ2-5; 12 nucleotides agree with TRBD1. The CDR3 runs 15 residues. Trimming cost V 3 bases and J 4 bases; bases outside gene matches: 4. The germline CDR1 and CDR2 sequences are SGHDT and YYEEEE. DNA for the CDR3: TGTGCCAGCAGCTGGGGACAGGGGGCGGGAGAGACCCAGTACTTC. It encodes CASSWGQGAGETQYF. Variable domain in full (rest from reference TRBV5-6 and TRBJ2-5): DAGVTQSPTHLIKTRGQQVTLRCSPKSGHDTVSWYQQALGQGPQFIFQYYEEEERQRGNFPDRFSGHQFPNYSSELNVNALLLGDSALYLCASSWGQGAGETQYFGPGTRLLVL.

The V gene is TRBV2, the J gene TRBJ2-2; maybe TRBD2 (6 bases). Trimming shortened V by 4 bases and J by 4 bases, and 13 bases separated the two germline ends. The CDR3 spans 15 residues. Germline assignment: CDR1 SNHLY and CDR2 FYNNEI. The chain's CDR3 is CASSATGVSTGELFF. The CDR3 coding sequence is TGTGCCAGCAGTGCTACGGGAGTGAGCACCGGGGAGCTGTTTTTT.

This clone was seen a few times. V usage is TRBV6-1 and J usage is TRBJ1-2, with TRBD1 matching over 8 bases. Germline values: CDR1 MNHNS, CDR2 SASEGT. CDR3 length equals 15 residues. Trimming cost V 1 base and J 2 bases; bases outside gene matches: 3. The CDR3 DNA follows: TGTGCCAGCAGTGAAGGGGCAGGGGGCAACTATGGCTACACCTTC. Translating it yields CASSEGAGGNYGYTF.

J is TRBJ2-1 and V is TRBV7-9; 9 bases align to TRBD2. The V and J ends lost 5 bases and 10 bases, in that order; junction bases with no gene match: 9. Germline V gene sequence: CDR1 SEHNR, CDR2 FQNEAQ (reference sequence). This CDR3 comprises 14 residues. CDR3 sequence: CASSPGTSLREQFF. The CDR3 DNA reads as TGTGCCAGCAGCCCCGGGACTAGCTTGAGGGAGCAGTTCTTC.

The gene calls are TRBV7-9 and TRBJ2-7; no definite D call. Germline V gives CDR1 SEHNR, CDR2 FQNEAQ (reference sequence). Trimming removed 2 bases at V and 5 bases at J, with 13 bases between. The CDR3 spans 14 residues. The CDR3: CASSLMAASHEQYF. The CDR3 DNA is TGTGCCAGCAGCTTAATGGCGGCTTCCCACGAGCAGTACTTC.

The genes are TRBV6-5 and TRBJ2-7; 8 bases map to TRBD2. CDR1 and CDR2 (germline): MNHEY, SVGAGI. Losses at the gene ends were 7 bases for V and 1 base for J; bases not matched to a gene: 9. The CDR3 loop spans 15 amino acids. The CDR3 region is CASTPREGSSYEQYF. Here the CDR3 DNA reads TGTGCCAGCACCCCCCGGGAGGGTTCATCCTACGAGCAGTACTTC.

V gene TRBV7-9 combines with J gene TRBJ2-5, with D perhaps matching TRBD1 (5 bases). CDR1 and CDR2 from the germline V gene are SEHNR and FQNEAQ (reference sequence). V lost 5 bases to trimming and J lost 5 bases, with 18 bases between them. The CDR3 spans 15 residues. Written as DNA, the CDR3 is TGTGCCAGCAGCAGGCCCCAGGGTGGTGGGGAGACCCAGTACTTC. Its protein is CASSRPQGGGETQYF.

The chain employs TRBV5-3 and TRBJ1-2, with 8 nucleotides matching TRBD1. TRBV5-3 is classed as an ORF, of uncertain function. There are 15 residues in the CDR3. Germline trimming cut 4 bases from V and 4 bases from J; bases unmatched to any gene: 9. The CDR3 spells CARSPDRGRIYGYTF. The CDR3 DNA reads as TGTGCCAGAAGCCCAGACAGGGGAAGGATCTATGGCTACACCTTC.

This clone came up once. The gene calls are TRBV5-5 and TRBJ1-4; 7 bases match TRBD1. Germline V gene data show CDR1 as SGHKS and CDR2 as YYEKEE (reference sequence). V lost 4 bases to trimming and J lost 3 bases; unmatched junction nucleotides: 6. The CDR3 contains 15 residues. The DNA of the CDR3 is TGTGCCAGCAGCCCTCACGGGACAGCTAATGAAAAACTGTTTTTT. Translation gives CASSPHGTANEKLFF.

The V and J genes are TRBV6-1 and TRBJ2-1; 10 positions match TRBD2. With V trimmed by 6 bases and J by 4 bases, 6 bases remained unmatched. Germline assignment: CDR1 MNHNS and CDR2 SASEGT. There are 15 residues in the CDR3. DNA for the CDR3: TGTGCCAGCAGCGACGGGACTAGCGTTTACAATGAGCAGTTCTTC. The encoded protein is CASSDGTSVYNEQFF.

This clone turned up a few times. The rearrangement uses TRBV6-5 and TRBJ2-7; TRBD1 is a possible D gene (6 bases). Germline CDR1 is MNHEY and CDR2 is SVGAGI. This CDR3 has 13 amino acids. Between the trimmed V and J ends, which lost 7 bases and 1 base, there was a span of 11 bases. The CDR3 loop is CASTFGQSYEQYF. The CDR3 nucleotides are TGTGCCAGCACCTTCGGACAGTCCTACGAGCAGTACTTC.

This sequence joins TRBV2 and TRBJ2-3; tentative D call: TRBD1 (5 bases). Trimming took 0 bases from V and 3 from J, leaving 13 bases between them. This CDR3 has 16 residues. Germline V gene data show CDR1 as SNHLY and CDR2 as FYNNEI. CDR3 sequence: CASSEALPQATDTQYF. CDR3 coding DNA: TGTGCCAGCAGTGAAGCGCTTCCACAGGCTACAGATACGCAGTATTTT. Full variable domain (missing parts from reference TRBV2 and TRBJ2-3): EPEVTQTPSHQVTQMGQEVILRCVPISNHLYFYWYRQILGQKVEFLVSFYNNEISEKSEIFDDQFSVERPDGSNFTLKIRSTKLEDSAMYFCASSEALPQATDTQYFGPGTRLTVL.

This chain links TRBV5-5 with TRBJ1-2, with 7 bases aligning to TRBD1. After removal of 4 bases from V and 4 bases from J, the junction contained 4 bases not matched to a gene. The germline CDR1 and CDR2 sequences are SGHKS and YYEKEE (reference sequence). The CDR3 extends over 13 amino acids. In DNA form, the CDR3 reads TGTGCCAGCAGCGGAACAGGGGTCTATGGCTACACCTTC. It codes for CASSGTGVYGYTF. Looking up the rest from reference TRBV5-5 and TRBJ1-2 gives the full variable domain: DAGVTQSPTHLIKTRGQQVTLRCSPISGHKSVSWYQQVLGQGPQFIFQYYEKEERGRGNFPDRFSARQFPNYSSELNVNALLLGDSALYLCASSGTGVYGYTFGSGTRLTVV.

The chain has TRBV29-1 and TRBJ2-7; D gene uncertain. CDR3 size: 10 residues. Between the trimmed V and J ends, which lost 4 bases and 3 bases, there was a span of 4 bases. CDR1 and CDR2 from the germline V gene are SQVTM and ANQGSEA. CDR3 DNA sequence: TGCAGCGTTGCCGGCTACGAGCAGTACTTC. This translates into CSVAGYEQYF.

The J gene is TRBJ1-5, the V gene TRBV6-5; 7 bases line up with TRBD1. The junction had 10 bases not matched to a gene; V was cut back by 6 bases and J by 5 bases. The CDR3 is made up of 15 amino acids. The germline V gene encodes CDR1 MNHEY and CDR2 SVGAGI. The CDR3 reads CASSKDRARDQPQHF. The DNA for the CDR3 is TGTGCCAGCAGCAAAGACAGGGCTAGGGATCAGCCCCAGCATTTT.